These T cell receptor beta chains were read from a single sample in a study of a mutant IDH1 vaccine in newly diagnosed glioma. Generated by immunoSEQ multiplex PCR, the TCRdb table keeps only in-frame clones and is missing some. This table has 50,000 to 70,000 clones, around 82% appearing once. Their antigen targets remain unknown. The specimen was PBMCs, collected from a glioma patient whose treatment included an IDH1 peptide vaccine. The source is a woman under 30 with glioma. Some clones in this sample may be carry-over from other donors' samples. The CDR3 runs from the conserved cysteine through the conserved F or W.

J gene: TRBJ1-5; V gene: TRBV27; CDR3 protein: CASSLNREGQPQHF
J gene: TRBJ1-2; V gene: TRBV5-1; CDR3 protein: CASSWTDRGANYGYTF
J gene: TRBJ2-5; V gene: TRBV5-8; CDR3 protein: CASSLIGNSQETQYF
J gene: TRBJ2-7; V gene: TRBV6-1; CDR3 protein: CASRQGSYEQYF
J gene: TRBJ2-6; V gene: TRBV29-1; CDR3 protein: CSVVGAGHHSGANVLTF
J gene: TRBJ2-3; V gene: TRBV4-3; CDR3 protein: CASSQGLSFPTSGVSTDTQYF
J gene: TRBJ1-2; V gene: TRBV10-2; CDR3 protein: CASSVGIPEDYGYTF
J gene: TRBJ1-4; V gene: TRBV19; CDR3 protein: CASLQGDEKLFF
J gene: TRBJ1-4; V gene: TRBV6-5; CDR3 protein: CASSYSTTKEKLFF
J gene: TRBJ2-7; V gene: TRBV2; CDR3 protein: CASRGTSGLSYEQYF
J gene: TRBJ2-7; V gene: TRBV10-3; CDR3 protein: CAISEGTGSEEQYF
J gene: TRBJ2-7; V gene: TRBV5-1; CDR3 protein: CASSFRTGEPSYEQYF
J gene: TRBJ2-7; V gene: TRBV18; CDR3 protein: CASSPSPPQGYEQYF
J gene: TRBJ1-4; V gene: TRBV11-3; CDR3 protein: CASSFPASTNEKLFF
J gene: TRBJ2-5; V gene: TRBV7-9; CDR3 protein: CASSLTGYGREETQYF
J gene: TRBJ1-3; V gene: TRBV2; CDR3 protein: CATRGDRADSGNTIYF
J gene: TRBJ1-5; V gene: TRBV29-1; CDR3 protein: CSVAGTDSNQPQHF
J gene: TRBJ1-2; V gene: TRBV29-1; CDR3 protein: CSVQSGLDGYTF
J gene: TRBJ2-1; V gene: TRBV7-6; CDR3 protein: CASSWGGGANEQFF
J gene: TRBJ2-3; V gene: TRBV14; CDR3 protein: CASSRTIRGGRTDTQYF
J gene: TRBJ2-1; V gene: TRBV14; CDR3 protein: CASNREEVNEQFF
J gene: TRBJ2-3; V gene: TRBV11-3; CDR3 protein: CASSLEGEGTDTQYF
J gene: TRBJ2-5; V gene: TRBV2; CDR3 protein: CASSGSAGQETQYF
J gene: TRBJ1-4; V gene: TRBV30; CDR3 protein: CARRATNEKLFF
J gene: TRBJ2-5; V gene: TRBV7-9; CDR3 protein: CASSLVTGSLQETQYF
J gene: TRBJ1-1; V gene: TRBV27; CDR3 protein: CASSFSPRAEPEAFF
J gene: TRBJ1-5; V gene: TRBV7-9; CDR3 protein: CASSYGTGPYQPQHF
J gene: TRBJ2-1; V gene: TRBV5-1; CDR3 protein: CASSLIPSGTYNEQFF
J gene: TRBJ2-6; V gene: TRBV5-1; CDR3 protein: CASSLLRDSGANVLTF
J gene: TRBJ2-5; V gene: TRBV5-6; CDR3 protein: CASRLLATETQYF
J gene: TRBJ1-1; V gene: TRBV5-1; CDR3 protein: CASSLAGFNTEAFF
J gene: TRBJ1-1; V gene: TRBV18; CDR3 protein: CASSPTRHGTLNTEAFF
J gene: TRBJ2-7; V gene: TRBV25-1; CDR3 protein: CASSMRVSSYEQYF
J gene: TRBJ1-6; V gene: TRBV2; CDR3 protein: CASSESRKNSPLHF
J gene: TRBJ2-1; V gene: TRBV4-1; CDR3 protein: CASSQDGGGSYNEQFF
J gene: TRBJ1-1; V gene: TRBV19; CDR3 protein: CASSIGGTTEAFF
J gene: TRBJ1-1; V gene: TRBV5-1; CDR3 protein: CASSFSGDTEAFF
J gene: TRBJ2-5; V gene: TRBV6-5; CDR3 protein: CASRLPTGSGETQYF
J gene: TRBJ1-2; V gene: TRBV6-5; CDR3 protein: CASRPTGNYGYTF
J gene: TRBJ2-5; V gene: TRBV19; CDR3 protein: CASSITSGRQETQYF
J gene: TRBJ1-2; V gene: TRBV2; CDR3 protein: CASSEDRLHHPDEYGYTF
J gene: TRBJ1-6; V gene: TRBV7-8; CDR3 protein: CASSSNDGYSPLHF
J gene: TRBJ2-7; V gene: TRBV12-2; CDR3 protein: CASRPGNGQRETYEQYF